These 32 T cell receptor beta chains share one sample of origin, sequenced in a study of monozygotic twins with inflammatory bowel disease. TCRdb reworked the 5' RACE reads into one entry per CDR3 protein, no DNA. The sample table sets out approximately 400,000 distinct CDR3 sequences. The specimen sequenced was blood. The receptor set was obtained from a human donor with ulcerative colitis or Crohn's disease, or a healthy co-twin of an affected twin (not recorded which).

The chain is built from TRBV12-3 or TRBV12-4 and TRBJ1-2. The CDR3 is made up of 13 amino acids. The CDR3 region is CASTPGRVYGYTF.

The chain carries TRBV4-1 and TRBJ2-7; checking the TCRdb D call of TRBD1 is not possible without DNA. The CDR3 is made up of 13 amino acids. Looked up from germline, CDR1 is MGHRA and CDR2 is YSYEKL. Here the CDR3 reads CASSQEQGGNRYF.

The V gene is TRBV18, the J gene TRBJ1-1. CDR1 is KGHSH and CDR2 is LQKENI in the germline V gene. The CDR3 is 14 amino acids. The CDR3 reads CASSPQREGTEAFF.

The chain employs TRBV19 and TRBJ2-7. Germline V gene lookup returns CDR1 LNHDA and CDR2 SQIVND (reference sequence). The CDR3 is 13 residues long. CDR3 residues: CASSWTDLNEQYF.

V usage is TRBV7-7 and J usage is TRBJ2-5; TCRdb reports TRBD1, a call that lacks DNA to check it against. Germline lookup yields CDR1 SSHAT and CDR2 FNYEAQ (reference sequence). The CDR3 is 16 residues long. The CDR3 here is CASSLAGTGGAETQYF.

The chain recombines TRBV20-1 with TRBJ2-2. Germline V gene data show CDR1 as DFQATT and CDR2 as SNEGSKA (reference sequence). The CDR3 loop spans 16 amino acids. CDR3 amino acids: CSARVISTPNTGELFF.

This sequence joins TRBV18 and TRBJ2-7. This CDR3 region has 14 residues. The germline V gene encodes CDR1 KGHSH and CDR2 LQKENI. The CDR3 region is CASSPRGENYEQYF.

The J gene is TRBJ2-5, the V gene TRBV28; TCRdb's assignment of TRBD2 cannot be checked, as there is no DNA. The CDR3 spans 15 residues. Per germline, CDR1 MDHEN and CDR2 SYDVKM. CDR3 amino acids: CASAHRTSGQETQYF.

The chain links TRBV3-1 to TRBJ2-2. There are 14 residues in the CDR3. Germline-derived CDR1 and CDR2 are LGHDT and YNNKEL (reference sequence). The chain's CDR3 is CASSLDGTTGELFF.

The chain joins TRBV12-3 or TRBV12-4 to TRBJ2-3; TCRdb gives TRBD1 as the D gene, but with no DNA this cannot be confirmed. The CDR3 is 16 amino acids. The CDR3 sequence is CASSLLRTGGTDTQYF.

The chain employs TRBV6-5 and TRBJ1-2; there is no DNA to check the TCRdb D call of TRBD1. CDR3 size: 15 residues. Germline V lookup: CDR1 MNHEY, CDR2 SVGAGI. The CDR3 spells CASSPSTGANYGYTF.

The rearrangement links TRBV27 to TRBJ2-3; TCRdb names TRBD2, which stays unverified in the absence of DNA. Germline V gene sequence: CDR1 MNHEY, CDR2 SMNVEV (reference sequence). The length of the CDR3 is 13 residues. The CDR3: CASSLPAGDTQYF.

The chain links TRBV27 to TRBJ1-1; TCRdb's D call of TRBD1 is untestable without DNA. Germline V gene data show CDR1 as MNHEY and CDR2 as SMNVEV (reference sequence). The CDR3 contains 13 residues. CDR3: CASSFGGTREAFF.

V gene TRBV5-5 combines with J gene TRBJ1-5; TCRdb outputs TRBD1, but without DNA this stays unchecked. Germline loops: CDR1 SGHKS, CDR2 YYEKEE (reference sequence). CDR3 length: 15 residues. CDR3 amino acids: CASRSGTGSNQPQHF. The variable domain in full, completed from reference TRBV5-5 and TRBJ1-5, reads DAGVTQSPTHLIKTRGQQVTLRCSPISGHKSVSWYQQVLGQGPQFIFQYYEKEERGRGNFPDRFSARQFPNYSSELNVNALLLGDSALYLCASRSGTGSNQPQHFGDGTRLSIL.

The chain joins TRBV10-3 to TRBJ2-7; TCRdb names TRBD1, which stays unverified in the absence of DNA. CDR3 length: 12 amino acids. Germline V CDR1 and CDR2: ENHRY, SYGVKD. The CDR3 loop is CAISGRAYEQYF.

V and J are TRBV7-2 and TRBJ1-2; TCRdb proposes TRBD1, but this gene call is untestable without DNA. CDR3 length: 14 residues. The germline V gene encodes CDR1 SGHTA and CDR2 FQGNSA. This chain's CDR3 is CASSDYPGDYGYTF.

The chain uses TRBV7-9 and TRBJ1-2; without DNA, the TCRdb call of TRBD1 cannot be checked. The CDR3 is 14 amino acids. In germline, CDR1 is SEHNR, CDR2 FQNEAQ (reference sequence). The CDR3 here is CASSLRTGSYGYTF. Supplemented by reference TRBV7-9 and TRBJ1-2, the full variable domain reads DTGVSQNPRHKITKRGQNVTFRCDPISEHNRLYWYRQTLGQGPEFLTYFQNEAQLEKSRLLSDRFSAERPKGSFSTLEIQRTEQGDSAMYLCASSLRTGSYGYTFGSGTRLTVV.

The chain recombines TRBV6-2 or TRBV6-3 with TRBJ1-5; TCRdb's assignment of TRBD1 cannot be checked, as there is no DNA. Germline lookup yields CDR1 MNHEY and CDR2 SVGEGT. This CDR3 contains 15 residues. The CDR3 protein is CASRTTGGGNQPQHF.

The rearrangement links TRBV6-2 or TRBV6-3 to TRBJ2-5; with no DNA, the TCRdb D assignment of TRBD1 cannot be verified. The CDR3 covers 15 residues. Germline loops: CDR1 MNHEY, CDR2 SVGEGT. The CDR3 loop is CASLRQTDLQETQYF.

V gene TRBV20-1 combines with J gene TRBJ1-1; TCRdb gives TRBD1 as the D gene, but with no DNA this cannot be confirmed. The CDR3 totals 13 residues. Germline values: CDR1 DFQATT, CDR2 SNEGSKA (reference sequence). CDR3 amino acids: CSAPGTVNTEAFF.

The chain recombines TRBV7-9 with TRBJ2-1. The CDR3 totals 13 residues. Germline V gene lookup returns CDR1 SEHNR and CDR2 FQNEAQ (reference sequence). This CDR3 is CASSLDNYNEQFF.

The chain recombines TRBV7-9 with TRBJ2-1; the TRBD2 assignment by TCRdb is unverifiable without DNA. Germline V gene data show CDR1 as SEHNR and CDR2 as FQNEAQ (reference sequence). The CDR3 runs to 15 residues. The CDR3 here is CASSLVGPARNEQFF.

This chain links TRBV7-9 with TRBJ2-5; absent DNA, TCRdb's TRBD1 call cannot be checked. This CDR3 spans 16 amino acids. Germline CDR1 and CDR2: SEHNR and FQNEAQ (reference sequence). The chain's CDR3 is CASSQWSRVSEETQYF.

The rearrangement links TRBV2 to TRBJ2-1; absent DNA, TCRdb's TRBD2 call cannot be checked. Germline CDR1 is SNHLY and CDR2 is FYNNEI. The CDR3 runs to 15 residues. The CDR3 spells CASRPGLAGPWGQFF.

CDR3 sequence reads: CASSQIGGGVGNEQFF. This sequence joins TRBV3-1 and TRBJ2-1; the D call of TRBD1 rests on TCRdb alone, since no DNA is present to check it. This CDR3 region has 16 residues. The germline CDR1 and CDR2 sequences are LGHDT and YNNKEL (reference sequence).

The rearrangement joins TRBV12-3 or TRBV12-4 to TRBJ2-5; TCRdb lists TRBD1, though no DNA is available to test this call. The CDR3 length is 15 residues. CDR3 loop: CASSIRGALEETQYF.

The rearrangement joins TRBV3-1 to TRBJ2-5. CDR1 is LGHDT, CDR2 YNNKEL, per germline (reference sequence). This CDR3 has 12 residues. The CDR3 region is CASSQEQETQYF.

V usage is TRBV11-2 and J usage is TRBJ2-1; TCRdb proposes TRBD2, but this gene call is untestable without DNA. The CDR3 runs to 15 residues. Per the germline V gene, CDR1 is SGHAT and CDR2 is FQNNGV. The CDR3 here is CASSSTSGIINEQFF.

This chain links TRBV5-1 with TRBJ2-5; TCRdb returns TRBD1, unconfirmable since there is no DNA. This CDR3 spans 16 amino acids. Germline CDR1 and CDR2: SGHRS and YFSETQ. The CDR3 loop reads CASSPDGAGNQETQYF.

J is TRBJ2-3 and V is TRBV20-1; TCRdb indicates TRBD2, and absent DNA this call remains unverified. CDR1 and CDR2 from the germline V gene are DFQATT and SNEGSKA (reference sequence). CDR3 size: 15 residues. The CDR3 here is CSAPHQRVSTDTQYF.

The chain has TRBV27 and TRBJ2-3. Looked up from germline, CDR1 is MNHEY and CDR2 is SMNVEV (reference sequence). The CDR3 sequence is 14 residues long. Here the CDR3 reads CASSFWHSSDTQYF.

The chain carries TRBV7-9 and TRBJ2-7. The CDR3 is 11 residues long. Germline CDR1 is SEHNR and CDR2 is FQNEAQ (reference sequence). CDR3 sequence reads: CASRSDHEQYF.